Below, one TCR beta chain is given with its context. At least ten counts were recorded for this clonotype. Its antigen remains undetermined. Within one base of it there is no much larger clone, and no base qualities were kept. TCRdb names Illumina HiSeq 2000 as the instrument used. Multiplex PCR amplification was used to generate the TCR beta chain libraries. The amplified TCR beta chain products were analyzed by high-throughput sequencing. In-frame beta chains were kept once TCRdb had trimmed the public reads at Q25 with fastp and called clones with MiXCR. Each record represents a unique CDR3 protein, reported with the most common genes and DNA among its rows. This sample is represented by 200,000 or so distinct CDR3 sequences; roughly 31% of them were singletons. About 4.5% of the sample is held by the ten biggest clonotypes. The lymph node samples were taken from the axillary draining lymph nodes of breast cancer patients.

According to the germline V gene, CDR1 reads KGHDR and CDR2 reads SFDVKD. Spanning cysteine to phenylalanine, the CDR3 consists of 16 amino acids. Of all the DNA, just the CDR3 is kept, 48 bases in frame from base 1. The trim is 4 bases for V and 2 bases for J, with a gap of 15 bases between the germline ends. These data are taken from a study of breast tumors, draining lymph nodes, adjacent tissues (dated by TCRdb to about 2016). Turning to the overall study: TCR beta repertoires were compared across tumor, adjacent nontumor tissue and axillary lymph nodes obtained from breast cancer patients. The study was designed to assess the relationships and possible T-cell exchange between tumor, surrounding tissue and draining lymph node repertoires in human breast cancer.

General findings and caveats noted by the study authors: The data were considered consistent with the idea that most tumor T cells come from the lymph node and then expand in tumor tissue. Tumor and nontumor tissue repertoires were significantly more similar in luminal-like than in basal-like breast cancer. T-cell repertoire diversity in tumors was found to be lower than in lymph nodes but higher than in nontumor tissue, and preferential V and J gene usage was observed. Rather than being directly demonstrated, the conclusion that tumor T cells originate in lymph nodes was presented as consistent with a hypothesis.

The clonotype was recovered from a female donor with breast cancer. Some clones in this sample may be carry-over from other donors' samples. Sample: axillary lymph node tissue. The V and J segments used are TRBV24-1 and TRBJ2-3; tentative D gene TRBD2, with 5 bases matching. The sequenced DNA is TGTGCCACCAGTGAGATCGGGAAGGGAACCACAGATACGCAGTATTTT. Its product reads: CATSEIGKGTTDTQYF.